The rows below give T cell receptor beta chains drawn from one sample of a study of T cell responses to AZD1222 COVID-19 vaccine. The protocol was immunoSEQ multiplex PCR, while the TCRdb copy is restricted to in-frame clones and leaves out a portion. The sample contains about 150,000 clones, 70% to 90% of which appear only once. The starting material was peripheral blood, obtained on day 0 of MenACWY control vaccination. These receptors all come from an adult in good health. The CDR3 runs from the conserved cysteine through the conserved F or W. A D gene is named only where the DNA matches it firmly. Only part of the rows carry a size: once, few, many, or a class if the clone is expanded.

clone_size,d_call,j_call,v_call,cdr3_aa,cdr3_nt
.,.,TRBJ1-1,TRBV4-1,CASSQGGTLVTEAFF,TGCGCCAGCAGCCAAGGAGGGACCCTAGTCACTGAAGCTTTCTTT
few,.,TRBJ1-2,TRBV7-2,CASSLALGMEAGAGYTF,TGTGCCAGCAGCTTAGCGCTGGGTATGGAGGCTGGGGCGGGCTACACCTTC
.,.,TRBJ2-2,TRBV9,CASSPYSGSGTGELFF,TGTGCCAGCAGCCCCTATTCCGGGAGTGGGACCGGGGAGCTGTTTTTT
.,.,TRBJ2-7,TRBV7-2,CASSLGFNPEYEQYF,TGTGCCAGCAGCTTGGGGTTCAACCCGGAATACGAGCAGTACTTC
.,.,TRBJ1-1,TRBV5-6,CASSRRPGEGTEAFF,TGTGCCAGCAGTCGACGCCCAGGGGAGGGCACTGAAGCTTTCTTT
.,.,TRBJ1-1,TRBV28,CASSLSWGAAEAFF,TGTGCCAGCAGTTTAAGCTGGGGGGCCGCTGAAGCTTTCTTT
many,.,TRBJ1-2,TRBV19,CASSTAVSGRGYTF,TGTGCCAGTAGTACCGCGGTTTCGGGTCGGGGCTACACCTTC
.,TRBD2,TRBJ2-1,TRBV6-2/TRBV6-3,CASSYRGGLAGGLYNEQFF,TGTGCCAGCAGTTACAGAGGGGGCCTAGCGGGGGGCCTTTACAATGAGCAGTTCTTC
.,.,TRBJ1-4,TRBV28,CASSLLAGEKLFF,TGTGCCAGCAGTTTATTAGCGGGTGAAAAACTGTTTTTT
medium-sized,.,TRBJ2-2,TRBV7-3,CASSVTPGDTGELFF,TGTGCCAGCAGCGTAACCCCCGGCGACACCGGGGAGCTGTTTTTT
.,TRBD2,TRBJ2-3,TRBV5-1,CASSLVRGSTDTQYF,TGCGCCAGCAGCTTAGTGCGGGGGTCCACAGATACGCAGTATTTT
.,.,TRBJ1-6,TRBV5-1,CASSLSGGHSPLHF,TGCGCCAGCAGCTTGTCGGGGGGGCATTCACCCCTCCACTTT
.,TRBD2,TRBJ2-5,TRBV28,CASSLLSGGQETQYF,TGTGCCAGCAGTTTACTTAGCGGGGGCCAAGAGACCCAGTACTTC
.,.,TRBJ2-7,TRBV30,CAWSAGRIYEQYF,TGTGCCTGGAGTGCCGGACGGATTTACGAGCAGTACTTC
once,TRBD1,TRBJ1-5,TRBV28,CASSDRANQPQHF,TGTGCCAGCAGCGACAGGGCTAATCAGCCCCAGCATTTT
.,.,TRBJ2-7,TRBV12-3/TRBV12-4,CASSSQAYYEQYF,TGTGCCAGCAGTTCTCAGGCCTACTACGAGCAGTACTTC
.,TRBD1,TRBJ1-6,TRBV11-1,CASSTRDSNNSPLHF,TGTGCCAGCAGCACCCGGGACAGCAATAATTCACCCCTCCACTTT
few,.,TRBJ1-1,TRBV2,CASSEAPLQGTEAFF,TGTGCCAGCAGTGAAGCCCCTCTTCAGGGCACTGAAGCTTTCTTT
once,TRBD2,TRBJ2-3,TRBV27,CASSLAASTDTQYF,TGTGCCAGCAGTCTAGCGGCCAGCACAGATACGCAGTATTTT
.,.,TRBJ2-1,TRBV6-2/TRBV6-3,CASSAIRGSYNEQFF,TGTGCCAGCAGTGCCATTCGGGGGTCCTACAATGAGCAGTTCTTC
.,TRBD1,TRBJ1-1,TRBV7-3,CASSNRTGVEAFF,TGTGCCAGCAGCAATAGGACAGGGGTTGAAGCTTTCTTT
.,.,TRBJ2-5,TRBV5-1,CASSLMGREETQYF,TGCGCCAGCAGCTTGATGGGACGGGAAGAGACCCAGTACTTC
.,.,TRBJ2-5,TRBV3-1/TRBV3-2,CASSLKGGDGETQYF,TGTGCCAGCAGCCTTAAAGGTGGGGATGGAGAGACCCAGTACTTC
.,TRBD1,TRBJ2-3,TRBV7-2,CASSLLRGPTDTQYF,TGTGCCAGCAGCTTATTGAGGGGGCCCACAGATACGCAGTATTTT
.,TRBD2,TRBJ2-2,TRBV11-2,CASSLVVPSGVNTGELFF,TGTGCCAGCAGCTTAGTTGTCCCTAGCGGGGTCAACACCGGGGAGCTGTTTTTT
.,TRBD1,TRBJ1-2,TRBV5-1,CASSSDPGGNYGYTF,TGCGCCAGCAGCTCCGACCCAGGGGGTAACTATGGCTACACCTTC
.,TRBD2,TRBJ2-1,TRBV5-4,CASSRGGGESYNEQFF,TGTGCCAGCAGCCGGGGGGGCGGGGAATCCTACAATGAGCAGTTCTTC
.,.,TRBJ1-5,TRBV25-1,CASSESRGVDQPQHF,TGTGCCAGCAGTGAATCTCGGGGGGTCGATCAGCCCCAGCATTTT
few,.,TRBJ1-5,TRBV7-2,CASSSRRGNQPQHF,TGTGCCAGCAGCTCCCGCCGGGGCAATCAGCCCCAGCATTTT
.,.,TRBJ1-3,TRBV4-1,CASSQVGQGIGNTIYF,TGCGCCAGCAGCCAAGTGGGGCAGGGGATCGGAAACACCATATATTTT
.,.,TRBJ1-2,TRBV27,CASSLLRRAGDANYGYTF,TGTGCCAGCAGTCTCCTTCGGAGGGCAGGAGATGCTAACTATGGCTACACCTTC
.,.,TRBJ2-3,TRBV5-6,CASSLSVDAARAQYF,TGTGCCAGCAGCTTGTCAGTGGACGCCGCCCGGGCGCAGTATTTT
.,.,TRBJ1-1,TRBV13,CASSLLRWTEAFF,TGTGCCAGCAGCTTATTGCGGTGGACTGAAGCTTTCTTT
.,.,TRBJ2-1,TRBV10-2,CASSELLEGQTEFF,TGCGCCAGCAGTGAGCTTCTCGAGGGCCAAACGGAGTTCTTC
.,.,TRBJ2-6,TRBV10-1,CASSENSGANVLTF,TGCGCCAGCAGTGAGAACTCTGGGGCCAACGTCCTGACTTTC
.,TRBD2,TRBJ2-7,TRBV19,CASSIRFGGSYEQYF,TGTGCCAGTAGTATTCGGTTTGGCGGGAGTTACGAGCAGTACTTC
.,TRBD1,TRBJ2-2,TRBV19,CASSDRGTGELFF,TGTGCCAGTAGCGACAGGGGCACCGGGGAGCTGTTTTTT
.,.,TRBJ1-3,TRBV12-5,CASALYSSGNTIYF,TGTGCTAGTGCCCTCTATAGCTCTGGAAACACCATATATTTT
.,.,TRBJ1-3,TRBV6-1,CASSRGLRGNTIYF,TGTGCCAGCAGCCGGGGACTACGTGGAAACACCATATATTTT
.,.,TRBJ2-3,TRBV5-1,CASGLRPVGGLDTQYF,TGCGCCAGTGGGCTGCGCCCAGTGGGTGGGTTAGATACGCAGTATTTT
.,TRBD1,TRBJ1-1,TRBV5-1,CASSLATGALNTEAFF,TGCGCCAGCAGCTTGGCGACAGGGGCCTTGAACACTGAAGCTTTCTTT
.,.,TRBJ1-1,TRBV7-8,CASSVVRGEAFF,TGTGCCAGCAGCGTAGTTCGGGGTGAAGCTTTCTTT
.,.,TRBJ1-2,TRBV7-3,CASSPTTGHGYTF,TGTGCCAGCAGCCCAACGACGGGACACGGCTACACCTTC
.,TRBD2,TRBJ2-3,TRBV19,CASSGGLAGEDTQYF,TGTGCCAGTAGTGGTGGACTAGCGGGAGAAGATACGCAGTATTTT
.,.,TRBJ1-2,TRBV18,CASSSSGYYGYTF,TGTGCCAGCTCATCCTCGGGGTACTATGGCTACACCTTC
.,.,TRBJ1-5,TRBV5-1,CASSLDTANQPQHF,TGCGCCAGCAGCTTGGACACGGCAAATCAGCCCCAGCATTTT
.,TRBD1,TRBJ1-6,TRBV5-1,CASSFNQGASYNSPLHF,TGCGCCAGCAGCTTCAATCAGGGGGCCTCCTATAATTCACCCCTCCACTTT
.,.,TRBJ1-2,TRBV5-1,CASSSDRSLLYGYTF,TGCGCCAGCAGCTCCGACAGGTCTTTACTATATGGCTACACCTTC
.,.,TRBJ1-1,TRBV5-1,CASSLDTARSTEAFF,TGCGCCAGCAGCTTGGATACAGCCCGAAGCACTGAAGCTTTCTTT
.,.,TRBJ2-1,TRBV5-1,CASSLAGTAYNEQFF,TGCGCCAGCAGCTTGGCCGGGACTGCCTACAATGAGCAGTTCTTC
.,TRBD2,TRBJ2-7,TRBV9,CASSITSGTEQYF,TGTGCCAGCAGCATCACTAGCGGGACCGAGCAGTACTTC
.,.,TRBJ1-3,TRBV5-1,CASSLLAGSGNTIYF,TGCGCCAGCAGCCTCCTAGCGGGCTCTGGAAACACCATATATTTT
.,TRBD1,TRBJ2-7,TRBV9,CASSVASGQALYEQYF,TGTGCCAGCAGCGTAGCTTCCGGACAGGCCCTCTACGAGCAGTACTTC
.,TRBD1,TRBJ2-3,TRBV5-1,CASSLATGGTDTQYF,TGCGCCAGCAGCTTGGCCACAGGGGGTACAGATACGCAGTATTTT
.,TRBD1,TRBJ2-6,TRBV25-1,CASSDLGQGDSGANVLTF,TGTGCCAGCAGTGATCTGGGACAGGGGGACTCTGGGGCCAACGTCCTGACTTTC
.,.,TRBJ2-4,TRBV28,CASSSHRAQAKNIQYF,TGTGCCAGCAGTTCCCACAGGGCCCAAGCCAAAAACATTCAGTACTTC
.,.,TRBJ1-6,TRBV28,CASSGSWGGSYPPLHF,TGTGCCAGCAGTGGGTCATGGGGGGGTTCTTATCCACCCCTCCACTTT
.,.,TRBJ2-2,TRBV5-1,CASRDLRATPDGELFF,TGCGCCAGCAGGGACCTCCGGGCCACTCCGGACGGGGAGCTGTTTTTT